This T cell receptor (beta chain) was sequenced during a study of T cells expressing NK-cell markers. Reprocessing the 5' RACE reads, TCRdb reports a single entry for every CDR3 protein and omits DNA. The sample has under 500,000 distinct CDR3 sequences. Notes on this clonotype: As yet, its antigen is unknown.

Germline V gene data show CDR1 as LNHDA and CDR2 as SQIVND (reference sequence). The CDR3 runs to 16 residues. Study results and caveats: Leadership of the CD3+CD56-NKG2C+ fraction also belonged to these clonotypes in four donors. In a group of 5 to 7 donors, dominant NKG2C+ clonotypes represented 1.0-7.0% of CD8+ T cells.

Source material: blood T cells: a sorted CD56 or NKG2C T cell subset, CD4+ or CD8+ T cells, or bulk PBMC T cells (not recorded which). The chain joins TRBV19 to TRBJ2-7; TCRdb selects TRBD2, and the lack of DNA leaves this call unchecked. The sequence came from a woman aged 18-70 years in good health. Here the CDR3 reads CATEVGAGGDGYEQYF.